The rows below give T cell receptor beta chains drawn from one sample of a study of T-cell reconstitution after alpha-beta-depleted transplantation in children. Using its own MiXCR run on the PCR reads, TCRdb lists one record per CDR3 protein. The repertoire holds approximately 500,000 distinct CDR3 sequences, with 10% as singletons. The sample was PBMCs, taken before TCRalphabeta/CD19-depleted stem cell transplant. These receptor sequences come from a child aged 2 to 10 with inherited bone marrow failure, due to receive a stem cell transplant. CDR3s include the opening cysteine and the closing phenylalanine or tryptophan. A D gene is named only where the DNA matches it firmly. Clone size is shown for a subset of rows, as once, few, many or a class of expanded clone.

size: .
D: TRBD2
V: TRBV27
J: TRBJ2-1
CDR3: CASSLWLAGGSGEQFF
DNA: TGTGCCAGCAGTTTATGGCTAGCGGGAGGGTCAGGGGAGCAGTTCTTC

size: many
D: .
V: TRBV5-6
J: TRBJ1-2
CDR3: CASSLFPIGNYGYTF
DNA: TGTGCCAGCAGCTTATTCCCGATCGGGAACTATGGCTACACCTTC

size: many
D: TRBD1
V: TRBV7-8
J: TRBJ1-6
CDR3: CASSFLYRGSDSPLHF
DNA: TGTGCCAGCAGCTTCCTATACAGGGGATCGGATTCACCCCTCCACTTT

size: .
D: .
V: TRBV7-9
J: TRBJ2-1
CDR3: CASRGPRDGGSDEQFF
DNA: TGTGCCAGCAGAGGACCCCGGGACGGGGGTTCTGATGAGCAGTTCTTC

size: few
D: TRBD2
V: TRBV24-1
J: TRBJ2-7
CDR3: CATSENDRAGTSGSDEQYF
DNA: TGTGCCACCAGTGAGAACGACAGGGCCGGGACTAGCGGGAGCGACGAGCAGTACTTC

size: many
D: TRBD2
V: TRBV9
J: TRBJ2-3
CDR3: CASSVGGSADTQYF
DNA: TGTGCCAGCAGCGTGGGCGGGAGCGCAGATACGCAGTATTTT

size: many
D: TRBD2
V: TRBV24-1
J: TRBJ2-3
CDR3: CATSDLREGSTDTQYF
DNA: TGTGCCACCAGTGATTTGCGGGAGGGATCAACAGATACGCAGTATTTT

size: many
D: TRBD2
V: TRBV12-3/TRBV12-4
J: TRBJ2-5
CDR3: CASSLRLAGDQETQYF
DNA: TGTGCCAGCAGTCTCCGACTAGCGGGAGACCAAGAGACCCAGTACTTC

size: many
D: TRBD2
V: TRBV7-2
J: TRBJ2-1
CDR3: CASSPWTSGRAESGFF
DNA: TGTGCCAGCAGCCCGTGGACTAGCGGGAGGGCCGAGTCTGGGTTCTTC

size: .
D: TRBD2
V: TRBV7-2
J: TRBJ2-1
CDR3: CASSHDSAGLSYNEQFF
DNA: TGTGCCAGCAGCCACGACTCAGCGGGACTCTCCTACAATGAGCAGTTCTTC

size: many
D: TRBD2
V: TRBV20-1
J: TRBJ2-7
CDR3: CSAREPLAGASSYEQYF
DNA: TGCAGTGCTAGAGAGCCCCTAGCGGGGGCGAGCTCCTACGAGCAGTACTTC